One and the same sample provided the 6 T cell receptor beta chains below, sequenced in a study of Ad26.COV2.S vaccination and SARS-CoV-2 variants. The treatment is: some 19 received Ad26.COV2.S at low or high dose, single or two shots; about 5 received placebo; per-sample allocation not given. Sampling happened 63 days after the first vaccine or placebo injection. The table came from immunoSEQ multiplex PCR; TCRdb's copy has only in-frame clones and leaves some out. The sample shows about 450,000 clones, roughly 89% of them seen only once. The sample was peripheral blood, taken in a trial of Ad26.COV2.S vaccine versus placebo. The receptor source for this set is a person aged 18-65 years who received the Ad26.COV2.S COVID-19 vaccine or a placebo.

The J gene is TRBJ2-1, the V gene TRBV15; a weak D match, TRBD2 (5 bases). With 0 bases removed from V and 2 bases from J, the gap between germline ends came to 8 bases. The CDR3 has 15 amino acids. Germline CDR1 and CDR2: LNHNV and YYDKDF (reference sequence). CDR3 sequence (DNA): TGTGCCACCAGCAGAGATGCGGGTCCCTACAATGAGCAGTTCTTC. Residues: CATSRDAGPYNEQFF.

The rearrangement joins TRBV5-1 to TRBJ2-1; a possible D gene is TRBD1 (6 bases). CDR3 length equals 15 residues. Per germline, CDR1 SGHRS and CDR2 YFSETQ. The V and J ends lost 0 bases and 6 bases respectively, with 13 bases between them. CDR3 sequence reads: CASSLAGTRGNEQFF. Written as DNA, the CDR3 is TGCGCCAGCAGCTTGGCCGGGACCAGGGGCAATGAGCAGTTCTTC.

The chain is built from TRBV27 and TRBJ1-5; 7 bases align to TRBD1. The CDR3 contains 14 residues. Per germline, CDR1 MNHEY and CDR2 SMNVEV (reference sequence). The junction had 2 bases not matched to a gene; V was cut back by 5 bases and J by 1 base. The CDR3: CASSRQGSNQPQHF. The CDR3 coding sequence is TGTGCCAGCAGTCGACAGGGAAGCAATCAGCCCCAGCATTTT.

In DNA, the CDR3 is TGTGCCAGCAGCCAAGGCGTGGCGACAACTTATAATTCACCCCTCCACTTT. It specifies CASSQGVATTYNSPLHF. The V call is TRBV4-2, the J call TRBJ1-6, with D unclear. Germline V gene data show CDR1 as LGHNA and CDR2 as YNFKEQ. This CDR3 is 17 amino acids long. Trimming cost V 1 base and J 4 bases, with 14 bases left between them.

The V call is TRBV11-3, the J call TRBJ1-3; D not certain. CDR3 length: 12 residues. Looked up from germline, CDR1 is SGHNT and CDR2 is YENEEA. With 2 bases removed from V and 4 bases from J, the gap between germline ends came to 3 bases. Here the CDR3 reads CASSLLGNTIYF. The CDR3 region has the DNA TGTGCCAGCAGCTTATTGGGAAACACCATATATTTT.

V gene TRBV18 combines with J gene TRBJ1-5; D is uncertain. V was shortened by 2 bases and J by 0 bases, with 11 bases between the two germline ends. Germline V gene sequence: CDR1 KGHSH, CDR2 LQKENI. The CDR3 spans 16 residues. The CDR3 loop reads CASSPMSQYSNQPQHF. In DNA form, the CDR3 reads TGTGCCAGCTCACCAATGTCTCAGTATAGCAATCAGCCCCAGCATTTT.